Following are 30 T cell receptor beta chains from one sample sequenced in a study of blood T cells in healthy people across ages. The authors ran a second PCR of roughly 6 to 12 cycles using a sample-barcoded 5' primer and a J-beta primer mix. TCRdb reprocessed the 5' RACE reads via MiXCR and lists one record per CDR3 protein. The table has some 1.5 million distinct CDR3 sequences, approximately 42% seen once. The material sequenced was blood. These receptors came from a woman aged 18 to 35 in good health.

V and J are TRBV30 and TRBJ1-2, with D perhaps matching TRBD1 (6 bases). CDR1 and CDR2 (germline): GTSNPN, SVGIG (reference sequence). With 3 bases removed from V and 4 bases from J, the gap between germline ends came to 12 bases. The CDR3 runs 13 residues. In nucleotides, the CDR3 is TGTGCCTGGAGGGATCGGACAGCCTATGGCTACACCTTC. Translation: CAWRDRTAYGYTF.

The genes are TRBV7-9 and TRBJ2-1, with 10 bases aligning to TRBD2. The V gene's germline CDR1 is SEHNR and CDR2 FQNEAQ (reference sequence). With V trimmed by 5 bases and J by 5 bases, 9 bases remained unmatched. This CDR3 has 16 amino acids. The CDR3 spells CASSPQAGGRNNEQFF. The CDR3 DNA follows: TGTGCCAGCAGCCCCCAAGCGGGAGGGAGAAACAATGAGCAGTTCTTC. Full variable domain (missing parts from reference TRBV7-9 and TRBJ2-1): DTGVSQNPRHKITKRGQNVTFRCDPISEHNRLYWYRQTLGQGPEFLTYFQNEAQLEKSRLLSDRFSAERPKGSFSTLEIQRTEQGDSAMYLCASSPQAGGRNNEQFFGPGTRLTVL.

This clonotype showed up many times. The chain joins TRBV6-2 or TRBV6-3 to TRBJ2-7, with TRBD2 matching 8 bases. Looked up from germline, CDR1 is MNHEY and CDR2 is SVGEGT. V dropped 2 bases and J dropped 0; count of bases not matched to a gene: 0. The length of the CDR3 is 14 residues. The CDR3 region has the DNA TGTGCCAGCAGTTACGGGACTAGCTCCTACGAGCAGTACTTC. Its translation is CASSYGTSSYEQYF.

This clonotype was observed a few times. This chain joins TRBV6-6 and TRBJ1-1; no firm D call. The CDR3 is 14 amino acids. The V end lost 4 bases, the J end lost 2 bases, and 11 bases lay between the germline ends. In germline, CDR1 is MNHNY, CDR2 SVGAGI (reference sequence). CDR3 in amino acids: CASSLLMKNTEAFF. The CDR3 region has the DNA TGTGCCAGCAGTTTACTTATGAAAAACACTGAAGCTTTCTTT.

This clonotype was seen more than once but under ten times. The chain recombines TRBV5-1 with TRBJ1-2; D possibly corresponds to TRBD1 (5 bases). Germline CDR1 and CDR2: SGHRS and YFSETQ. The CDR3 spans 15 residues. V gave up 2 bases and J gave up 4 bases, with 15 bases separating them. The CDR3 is CASSFGGDMSYGYTF. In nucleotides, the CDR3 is TGCGCCAGCAGCTTTGGGGGTGATATGAGCTATGGCTACACCTTC.

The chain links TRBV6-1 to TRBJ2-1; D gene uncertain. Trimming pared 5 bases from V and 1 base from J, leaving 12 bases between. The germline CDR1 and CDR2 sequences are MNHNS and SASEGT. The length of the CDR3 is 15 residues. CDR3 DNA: TGTGCCAGCAGTTTATGGAGTGTTTCCTACAATGAGCAGTTCTTC. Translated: CASSLWSVSYNEQFF.

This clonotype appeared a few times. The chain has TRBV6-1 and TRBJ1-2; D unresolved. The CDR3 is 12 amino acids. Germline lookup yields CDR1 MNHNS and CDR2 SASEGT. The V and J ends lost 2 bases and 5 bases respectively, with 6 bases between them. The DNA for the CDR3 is TGTGCCAGCAGTGAATCGGGTTATGGCTACACCTTC. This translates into CASSESGYGYTF.

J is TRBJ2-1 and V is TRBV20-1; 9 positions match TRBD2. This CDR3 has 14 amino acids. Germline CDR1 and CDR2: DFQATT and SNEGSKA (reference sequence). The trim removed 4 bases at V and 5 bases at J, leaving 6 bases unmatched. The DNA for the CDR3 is TGCAGTGCTATCACTAGCGGGTGGAACAATGAGCAGTTCTTC. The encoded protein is CSAITSGWNNEQFF.

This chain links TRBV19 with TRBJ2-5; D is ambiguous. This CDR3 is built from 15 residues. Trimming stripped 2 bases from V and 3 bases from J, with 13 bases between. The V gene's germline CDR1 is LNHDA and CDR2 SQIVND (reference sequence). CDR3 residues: CASSIITAAKETQYF. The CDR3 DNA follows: TGTGCCAGTAGTATAATTACAGCAGCAAAAGAGACCCAGTACTTC.

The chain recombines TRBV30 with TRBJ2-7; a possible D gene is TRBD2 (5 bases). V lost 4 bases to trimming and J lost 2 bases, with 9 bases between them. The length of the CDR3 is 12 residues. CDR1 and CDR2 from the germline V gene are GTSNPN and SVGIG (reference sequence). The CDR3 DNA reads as TGTGCCTGGACGACGGGGACCTACGAGCAGTACTTC. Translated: CAWTTGTYEQYF.

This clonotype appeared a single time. The DNA for the CDR3 is TGTGCCACCAGTGAGCCGGGACAGGGGCGGGACGGGGAGCTGTTTTTT. It encodes CATSEPGQGRDGELFF. The chain employs TRBV24-1 and TRBJ2-2, with 10 bases lining up with TRBD1. Germline values: CDR1 KGHDR, CDR2 SFDVKD. The CDR3 length is 16 residues. V lost 4 bases, J lost 7 bases, and 8 bases stayed unmatched.

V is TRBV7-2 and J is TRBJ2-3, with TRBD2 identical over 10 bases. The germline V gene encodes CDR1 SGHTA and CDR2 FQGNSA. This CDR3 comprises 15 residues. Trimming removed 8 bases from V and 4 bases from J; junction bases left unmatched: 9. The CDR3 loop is CASGLSGGAADTQYF. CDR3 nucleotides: TGTGCCAGCGGATTAAGCGGGGGGGCTGCAGATACGCAGTATTTT.

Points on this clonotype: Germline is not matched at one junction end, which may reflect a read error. The CDR3 nucleotides read TGCACCAGCAGCTTGGGCGGTAGCGGGGATACGCAGTATTTT. Its translation: CTSSLGGSGDTQYF. The chain carries TRBV5-1 and TRBJ2-3; 7 positions agree with TRBD2. The germline V gene encodes CDR1 SGHRS and CDR2 YFSETQ. This CDR3 region has 14 residues. Looking up the rest from reference TRBV5-1 and TRBJ2-3 gives the full variable domain: KAGVTQTPRYLIKTRGQQVTLSCSPISGHRSVSWYQQTPGQGLQFLFEYFSETQRNKGNFPGRFSGRQFSNSRSEMNVSTLELGDSALYLCTSSLGGSGDTQYFGPGTRLTVL.

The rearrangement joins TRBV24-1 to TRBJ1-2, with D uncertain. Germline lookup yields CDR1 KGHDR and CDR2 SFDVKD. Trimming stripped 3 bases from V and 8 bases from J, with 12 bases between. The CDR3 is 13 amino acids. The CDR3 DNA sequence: TGTGCCACCAGTGATAGAGGCTCGTTCGGCTACACCTTC. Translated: CATSDRGSFGYTF.

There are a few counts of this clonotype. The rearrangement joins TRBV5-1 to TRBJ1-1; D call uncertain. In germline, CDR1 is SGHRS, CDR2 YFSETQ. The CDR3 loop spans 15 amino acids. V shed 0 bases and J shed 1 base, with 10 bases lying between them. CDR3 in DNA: TGCGCCAGCAGCTTGGTTTGGGCCTCGAACACTGAAGCTTTCTTT. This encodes CASSLVWASNTEAFF.

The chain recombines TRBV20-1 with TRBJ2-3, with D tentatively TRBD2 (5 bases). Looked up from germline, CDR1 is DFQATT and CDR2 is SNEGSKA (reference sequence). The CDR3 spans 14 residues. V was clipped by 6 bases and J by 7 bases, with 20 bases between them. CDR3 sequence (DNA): TGCAGTGCCCAGAGGGCCGACAATGCCTATACGCAGTATTTT. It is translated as CSAQRADNAYTQYF.

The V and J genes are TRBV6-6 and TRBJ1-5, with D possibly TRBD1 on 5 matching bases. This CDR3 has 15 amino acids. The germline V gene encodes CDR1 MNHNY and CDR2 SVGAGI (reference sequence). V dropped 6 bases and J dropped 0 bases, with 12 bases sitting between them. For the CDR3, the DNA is TGTGCCAGCAGACGGGACGTCCTTAGCAATCAGCCCCAGCATTTT. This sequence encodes CASRRDVLSNQPQHF.

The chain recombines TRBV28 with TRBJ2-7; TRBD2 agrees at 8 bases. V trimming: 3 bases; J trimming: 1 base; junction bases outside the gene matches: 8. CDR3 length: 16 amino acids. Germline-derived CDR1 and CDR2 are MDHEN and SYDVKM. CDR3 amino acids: CASSFFTSGKSYEQYF. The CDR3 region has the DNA TGTGCCAGCAGTTTCTTTACTAGCGGAAAGTCCTACGAGCAGTACTTC.

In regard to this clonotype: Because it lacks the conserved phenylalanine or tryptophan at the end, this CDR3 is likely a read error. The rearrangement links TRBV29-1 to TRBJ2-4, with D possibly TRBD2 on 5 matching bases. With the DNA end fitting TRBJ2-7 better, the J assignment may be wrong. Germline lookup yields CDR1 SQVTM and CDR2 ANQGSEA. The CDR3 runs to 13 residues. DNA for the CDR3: TGCAGCGTTGGCGGACTGGCATACTACGAGCAGTACTAC. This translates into CSVGGLAYYEQYY.

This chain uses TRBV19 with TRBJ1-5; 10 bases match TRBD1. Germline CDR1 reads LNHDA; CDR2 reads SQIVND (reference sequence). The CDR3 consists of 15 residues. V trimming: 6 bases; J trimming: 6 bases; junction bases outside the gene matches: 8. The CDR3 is CASSAIGQGGQPQHF. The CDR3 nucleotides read TGTGCCAGTAGCGCCATAGGACAGGGGGGTCAGCCCCAGCATTTT.

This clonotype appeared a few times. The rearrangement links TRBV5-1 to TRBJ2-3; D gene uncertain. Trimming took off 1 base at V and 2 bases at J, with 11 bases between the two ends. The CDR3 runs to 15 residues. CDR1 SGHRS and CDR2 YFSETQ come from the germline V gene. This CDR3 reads CASSLWTPDTDTQYF. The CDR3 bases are TGCGCCAGCAGCTTGTGGACCCCGGACACAGATACGCAGTATTTT.

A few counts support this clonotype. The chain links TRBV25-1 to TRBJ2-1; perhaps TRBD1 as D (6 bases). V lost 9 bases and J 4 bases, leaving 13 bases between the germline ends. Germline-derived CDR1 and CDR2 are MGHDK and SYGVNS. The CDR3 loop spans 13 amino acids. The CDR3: CARSQQGYNEQFF. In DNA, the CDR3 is TGTGCCAGAAGTCAACAGGGTTACAATGAGCAGTTCTTC.

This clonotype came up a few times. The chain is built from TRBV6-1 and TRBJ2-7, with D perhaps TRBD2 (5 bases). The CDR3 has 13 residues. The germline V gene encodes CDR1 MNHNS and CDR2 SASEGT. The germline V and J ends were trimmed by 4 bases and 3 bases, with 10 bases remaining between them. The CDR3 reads CASSARTLYEQYF. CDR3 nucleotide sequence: TGTGCCAGCAGTGCTCGGACTCTCTACGAGCAGTACTTC.

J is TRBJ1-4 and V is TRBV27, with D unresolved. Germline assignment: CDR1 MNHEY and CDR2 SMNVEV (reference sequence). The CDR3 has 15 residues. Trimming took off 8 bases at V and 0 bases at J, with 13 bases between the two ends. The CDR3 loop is CASSDHSATNEKLFF. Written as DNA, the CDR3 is TGTGCCAGCTCAGATCACTCGGCAACTAATGAAAAACTGTTTTTT.

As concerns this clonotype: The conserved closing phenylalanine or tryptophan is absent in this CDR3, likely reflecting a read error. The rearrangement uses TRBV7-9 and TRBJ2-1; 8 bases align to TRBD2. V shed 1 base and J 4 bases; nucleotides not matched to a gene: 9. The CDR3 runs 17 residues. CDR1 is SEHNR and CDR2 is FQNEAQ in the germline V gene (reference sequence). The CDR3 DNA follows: TGTGCCAGCAGCTTAGTAGCGGGACGGGCGGGGTACAATGAGCAGTTCATC. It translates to CASSLVAGRAGYNEQFI.

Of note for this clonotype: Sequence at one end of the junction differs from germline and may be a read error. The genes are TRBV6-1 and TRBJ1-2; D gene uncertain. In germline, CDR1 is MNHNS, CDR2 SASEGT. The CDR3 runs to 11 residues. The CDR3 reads CASGDWYGYTF. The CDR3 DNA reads TGTGCCAGCGGTGATTGGTATGGCTACACCTTC.

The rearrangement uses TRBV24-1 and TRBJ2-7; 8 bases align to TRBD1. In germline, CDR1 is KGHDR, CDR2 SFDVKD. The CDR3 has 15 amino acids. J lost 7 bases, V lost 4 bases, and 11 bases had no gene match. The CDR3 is CATSDPGQAYNEQYF. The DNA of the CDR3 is TGTGCCACCAGTGACCCGGGACAGGCATACAATGAGCAGTACTTC.

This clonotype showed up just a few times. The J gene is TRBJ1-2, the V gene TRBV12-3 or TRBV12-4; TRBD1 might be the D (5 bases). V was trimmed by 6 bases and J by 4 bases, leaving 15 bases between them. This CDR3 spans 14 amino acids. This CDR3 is CASRTLQGLYGYTF. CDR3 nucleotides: TGTGCCAGCAGGACCCTTCAGGGACTCTATGGCTACACCTTC.

In DNA, the CDR3 is TGTGCCAGCAGCTTTGGGGGACGGGAGAACTACGAGCAGTACTTC. Its translation: CASSFGGRENYEQYF. J is TRBJ2-7 and V is TRBV7-9; weak D call: TRBD2 (6 bases). The germline V gene encodes CDR1 SEHNR and CDR2 FQNEAQ (reference sequence). Deletions cut 3 bases from V and 3 bases from J, with 15 bases between. The CDR3 runs to 15 residues.

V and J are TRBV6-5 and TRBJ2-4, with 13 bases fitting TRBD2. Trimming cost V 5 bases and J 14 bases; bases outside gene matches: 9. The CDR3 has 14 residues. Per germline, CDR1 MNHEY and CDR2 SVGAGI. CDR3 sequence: CASSQGLAGKVEYF. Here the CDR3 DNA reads TGTGCCAGCAGTCAGGGACTAGCGGGGAAGGTAGAGTACTTC.